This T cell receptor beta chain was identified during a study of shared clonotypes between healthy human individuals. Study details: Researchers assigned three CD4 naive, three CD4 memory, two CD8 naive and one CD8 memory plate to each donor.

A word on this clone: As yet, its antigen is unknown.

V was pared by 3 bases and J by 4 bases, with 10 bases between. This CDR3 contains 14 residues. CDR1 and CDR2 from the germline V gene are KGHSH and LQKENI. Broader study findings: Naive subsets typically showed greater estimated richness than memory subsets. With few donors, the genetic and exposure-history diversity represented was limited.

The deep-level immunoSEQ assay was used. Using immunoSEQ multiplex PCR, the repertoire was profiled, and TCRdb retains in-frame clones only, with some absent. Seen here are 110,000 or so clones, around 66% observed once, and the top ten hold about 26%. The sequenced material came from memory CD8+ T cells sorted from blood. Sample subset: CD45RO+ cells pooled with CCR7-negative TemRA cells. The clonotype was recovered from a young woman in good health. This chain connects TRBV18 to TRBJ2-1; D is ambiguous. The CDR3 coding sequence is TGTGCCAGCTCACCCGCGGACGCTTACAATGAGCAGTTCTTC. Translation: CASSPADAYNEQFF.